This T cell receptor beta chain originates from a study of blood T cell repertoires in COVID-19. As handled by the study authors: Reference gene primers were amplified, and this amplification served to estimate nucleated cell counts. Method: immunoSEQ multiplex PCR; TCRdb's copy keeps in-frame clones and lacks some. V and J calls and clone size are as listed in that table; D and trimming were resolved from the DNA. The data hold 95,000 to 150,000 clones, with around 90% observed a single time. Germline V lookup: CDR1 SGHTA, CDR2 FQGNSA. The V end lost 1 base, the J end lost 2 bases, and 12 bases lay between the germline ends. This CDR3 region has 16 residues.

The chain is built from TRBV7-2 and TRBJ1-5; possible D gene TRBD1, 5 bases. The source is a woman aged 45-65 years with active or convalescent COVID-19. Input material: peripheral blood. For the CDR3, the DNA is TGTGCCAGCAGCTTAGGTACAGGAGGGGGCAATCAGCCCCAGCATTTT. Protein: CASSLGTGGGNQPQHF.